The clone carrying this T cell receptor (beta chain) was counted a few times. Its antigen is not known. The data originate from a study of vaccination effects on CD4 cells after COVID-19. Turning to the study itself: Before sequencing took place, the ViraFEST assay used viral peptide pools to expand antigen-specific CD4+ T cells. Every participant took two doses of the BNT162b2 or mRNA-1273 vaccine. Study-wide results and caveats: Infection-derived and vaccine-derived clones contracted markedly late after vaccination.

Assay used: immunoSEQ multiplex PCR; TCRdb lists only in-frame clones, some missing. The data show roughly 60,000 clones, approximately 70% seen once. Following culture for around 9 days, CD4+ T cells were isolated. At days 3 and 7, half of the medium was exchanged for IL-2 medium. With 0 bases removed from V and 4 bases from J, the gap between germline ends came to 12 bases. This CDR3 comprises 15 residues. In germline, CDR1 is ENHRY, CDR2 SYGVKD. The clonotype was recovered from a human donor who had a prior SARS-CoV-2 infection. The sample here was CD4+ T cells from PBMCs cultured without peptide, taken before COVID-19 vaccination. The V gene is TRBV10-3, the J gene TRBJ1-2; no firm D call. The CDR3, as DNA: TGTGCCATCAGTGAGTCGAGGGATCCGGGCTATGGCTACACCTTC. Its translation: CAISESRDPGYGYTF.